The 16 T cell receptor beta chains below all came from one sample that was sequenced in a study of radiotherapy plus CTLA-4 blockade in lung cancer. Libraries were prepared by immunoSEQ multiplex PCR; TCRdb keeps only in-frame clonotypes and omits some of them. The sample records 65,000 to 100,000 clones, around four fifths being singletons. Here the sequenced sample was peripheral blood, taken from a patient treated with radiotherapy plus ipilimumab. These receptors came from a human donor with non-small cell lung cancer who had stable disease on radiotherapy plus ipilimumab.

The rearrangement joins TRBV27 to TRBJ2-1; D is tentatively TRBD1 or TRBD2 (5 bases each). This CDR3 has 17 residues. Germline V gives CDR1 MNHEY, CDR2 SMNVEV (reference sequence). The V gene lost 0 bases and the J gene lost 4 bases, with 16 bases spanning the gap. CDR3 bases: TGTGCCAGCAGTTTATCCGGGACCATGCGAAAATACAATGAGCAGTTCTTC. Amino acids: CASSLSGTMRKYNEQFF.

The V call is TRBV18, the J call TRBJ2-3; D is perhaps TRBD2 (5 bases). The V end lost 2 bases, the J end lost 4 bases, and 19 bases lay between the germline ends. Germline loops: CDR1 KGHSH, CDR2 LQKENI. The CDR3 has 17 amino acids. As DNA, the CDR3 is TGTGCCAGCTCACCAGCCCCAGAGGGTGGTTGGGCAGATACGCAGTATTTT. Its translation is CASSPAPEGGWADTQYF.

The rearrangement links TRBV7-2 to TRBJ2-7; TRBD2 is a possible D gene (6 bases). CDR3 length equals 13 residues. The ends were cut back, 1 base at V and 8 bases at J, with 12 bases in the middle. Germline V gene sequence: CDR1 SGHTA, CDR2 FQGNSA. The CDR3 sequence is CASSLGSREKQYF. Here the CDR3 DNA reads TGTGCCAGCAGCTTAGGGTCCCGGGAGAAGCAGTACTTC.

This clone is a singleton in its sample. The V gene is TRBV2, the J gene TRBJ2-1; D is tentatively TRBD1 or TRBD2 (6 bases each). Trimming took 6 bases from V and 3 from J, leaving 18 bases between them. The CDR3 consists of 16 residues. The germline V gene has CDR1 SNHLY and CDR2 FYNNEI. The CDR3 sequence: CASRESGGLFYNEQFF. The CDR3 nucleotides read TGTGCCAGCAGGGAATCCGGGGGCCTCTTCTACAATGAGCAGTTCTTC. The full variable domain, in which reference TRBV2 and TRBJ2-1 provide the parts outside the CDR3, is EPEVTQTPSHQVTQMGQEVILRCVPISNHLYFYWYRQILGQKVEFLVSFYNNEISEKSEIFDDQFSVERPDGSNFTLKIRSTKLEDSAMYFCASRESGGLFYNEQFFGPGTRLTVL.

This rearrangement joins TRBV5-1 to TRBJ1-2; D is unresolved. V was cut by 0 bases and J by 1 base, with 10 bases left in between. CDR3 length: 15 amino acids. The germline V gene encodes CDR1 SGHRS and CDR2 YFSETQ. The chain's CDR3 is CASSLDVSFNYGYTF. In DNA, the CDR3 is TGCGCCAGCAGCTTGGACGTATCCTTTAACTATGGCTACACCTTC.

In the case of this clone: Mismatch with germline at one junction end may stem from a read error. V gene TRBV7-7 combines with J gene TRBJ2-5, with 9 nucleotides matching TRBD1. The CDR3 covers 14 residues. Germline CDR1 is SSHAT and CDR2 is FNYEAQ (reference sequence). DNA of the CDR3: TGTGCTAGCAGCCCGGGGACAGGGAGGGAGACCCAGTACTTC. It encodes CASSPGTGRETQYF.

V is TRBV2 and J is TRBJ2-2; D gene unclear. V shed 4 bases and J shed 2 bases, with 11 bases lying between them. CDR1 is SNHLY, CDR2 FYNNEI, per germline. The CDR3 runs 15 residues. CDR3 loop: CASSVRQENTGELFF. The DNA for the CDR3 is TGTGCCAGCAGTGTCCGGCAGGAAAACACCGGGGAGCTGTTTTTT.

The chain joins TRBV5-1 to TRBJ2-5; weak D call: TRBD2 (5 bases). Trimming took 7 bases from V and 4 from J, leaving 20 bases between them. The germline CDR1 and CDR2 sequences are SGHRS and YFSETQ. This CDR3 is built from 15 residues. CDR3 amino acids: CASASSGNLRETQYF. As DNA, the CDR3 is TGCGCCAGCGCCTCGTCCGGGAATCTTAGAGAGACCCAGTACTTC.

This clone has only a few counts. V is TRBV30 and J is TRBJ2-5; D unclear. Between the trimmed V and J ends, which lost 2 bases and 5 bases, there was a span of 18 bases. CDR1 and CDR2 (germline): GTSNPN, SVGIG (reference sequence). This CDR3 region has 15 residues. The DNA for the CDR3 is TGTGCCTGGAGTCCCCGAGAAGGCCTGGGGGAGACCCAGTACTTC. Translating gives CAWSPREGLGETQYF. The whole variable domain, remainder taken from reference TRBV30 and TRBJ2-5, is SQTIHQWPATLVQPVGSPLSLECTVEGTSNPNLYWYRQAAGRGLQLLFYSVGIGQISSEVPQNLSASRPQDRQFILSSKKLLLSDSGFYLCAWSPREGLGETQYFGPGTRLLVL.

The chain is built from TRBV11-2 and TRBJ2-2; D is undetermined. The V end was cut by 3 bases, the J end by 6 bases, with 5 bases between. Germline V lookup: CDR1 SGHAT, CDR2 FQNNGV. CDR3 length: 12 residues. CDR3 nucleotide sequence: TGTGCCAGCAGCTTCCATCCCGGGGAGCTGTTTTTT. Encoded protein: CASSFHPGELFF. Full variable domain (missing parts from reference TRBV11-2 and TRBJ2-2): EAGVAQSPRYKIIEKRQSVAFWCNPISGHATLYWYQQILGQGPKLLIQFQNNGVVDDSQLPKDRFSAERLKGVDSTLKIQPAKLEDSAVYLCASSFHPGELFFGEGSRLTVL.

V usage is TRBV2 and J usage is TRBJ2-3; a weak D match, TRBD2 (5 bases). The CDR3 is made up of 14 amino acids. CDR1 and CDR2 from the germline V gene are SNHLY and FYNNEI. With 6 bases removed from V and 2 bases from J, the gap between germline ends came to 12 bases. Here the CDR3 reads CASSPGLATDTQYF. DNA of the CDR3: TGTGCCAGCAGCCCCGGACTTGCCACAGATACGCAGTATTTT.

The V call is TRBV4-1, the J call TRBJ2-1; the match to TRBD2 covers 7 bases. Germline loops: CDR1 MGHRA, CDR2 YSYEKL. Losses at the gene ends were 7 bases for V and 8 bases for J; bases not matched to a gene: 14. This CDR3 contains 15 residues. The CDR3 DNA reads as TGCGCCAGCACCCGGAGCGGGATCCTTCGGGATGAGCAGTTCTTC. Translation: CASTRSGILRDEQFF.

This clone came up a few times. This chain joins TRBV13 and TRBJ1-6; tentative D call: TRBD1 (5 bases). This CDR3 is 16 amino acids long. Germline assignment: CDR1 PRHDT and CDR2 FYEKMQ (reference sequence). Trimming took off 1 base at V and 0 bases at J, with 7 bases between the two ends. CDR3 bases: TGTGCCAGCAGCTTAGAGAGGGGCTCCTATAATTCACCCCTCCACTTT. This sequence encodes CASSLERGSYNSPLHF.

This rearrangement joins TRBV9 to TRBJ1-2; D remains unclear. V was trimmed by 0 bases and J by 4 bases, leaving 10 bases between them. This CDR3 is built from 14 residues. Germline CDR1 reads SGDLS; CDR2 reads YYNGEE. CDR3 loop: CASSVADSRYGYTF. In nucleotides, the CDR3 is TGTGCCAGCAGCGTAGCGGACTCCCGCTATGGCTACACCTTC. Complete variable domain (other parts from reference TRBV9 and TRBJ1-2): DSGVTQTPKHLITATGQRVTLRCSPRSGDLSVYWYQQSLDQGLQFLIQYYNGEERAKGNILERFSAQQFPDLHSELNLSSLELGDSALYFCASSVADSRYGYTFGSGTRLTVV.

Points on this clone: This CDR3 fails to terminate in the conserved phenylalanine or tryptophan, so it likely reflects a read error. V is TRBV28 and J is TRBJ2-7, with D unclear. The CDR3 has 11 residues. The germline gives CDR1 MDHEN, CDR2 SYDVKM. Trimming took 8 bases from V and 0 from J, leaving 5 bases between them. The DNA for the CDR3 is TGTGCCAGCCGCGGCTCCTACGAGCAGTACCTC. As protein: CASRGSYEQYL.

The CDR3 spells CASSLTGGGGTEAFF. DNA of the CDR3: TGTGCCAGCAGTTTGACAGGGGGGGGAGGGACTGAAGCTTTCTTT. V usage is TRBV6-5 and J usage is TRBJ1-1, with 9 bases aligning to TRBD1. The CDR3 consists of 15 residues. V gave up 4 bases and J gave up 5 bases; unmatched junction bases: 8. Germline loops: CDR1 MNHEY, CDR2 SVGAGI.